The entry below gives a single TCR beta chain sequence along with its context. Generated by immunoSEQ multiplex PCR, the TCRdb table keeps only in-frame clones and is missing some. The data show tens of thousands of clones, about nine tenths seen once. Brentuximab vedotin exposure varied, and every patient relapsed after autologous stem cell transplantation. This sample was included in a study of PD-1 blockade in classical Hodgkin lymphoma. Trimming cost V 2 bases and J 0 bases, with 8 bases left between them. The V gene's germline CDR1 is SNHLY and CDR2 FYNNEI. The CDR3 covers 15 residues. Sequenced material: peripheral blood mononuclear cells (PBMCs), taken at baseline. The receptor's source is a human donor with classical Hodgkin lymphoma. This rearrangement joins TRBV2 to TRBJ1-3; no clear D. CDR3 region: CASSEQSSSGNTIYF. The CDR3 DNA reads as TGTGCCAGCAGTGAACAGTCTAGCTCTGGAAACACCATATATTTT. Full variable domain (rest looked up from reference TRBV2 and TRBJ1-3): EPEVTQTPSHQVTQMGQEVILRCVPISNHLYFYWYRQILGQKVEFLVSFYNNEISEKSEIFDDQFSVERPDGSNFTLKIRSTKLEDSAMYFCASSEQSSSGNTIYFGEGSWLTVV.